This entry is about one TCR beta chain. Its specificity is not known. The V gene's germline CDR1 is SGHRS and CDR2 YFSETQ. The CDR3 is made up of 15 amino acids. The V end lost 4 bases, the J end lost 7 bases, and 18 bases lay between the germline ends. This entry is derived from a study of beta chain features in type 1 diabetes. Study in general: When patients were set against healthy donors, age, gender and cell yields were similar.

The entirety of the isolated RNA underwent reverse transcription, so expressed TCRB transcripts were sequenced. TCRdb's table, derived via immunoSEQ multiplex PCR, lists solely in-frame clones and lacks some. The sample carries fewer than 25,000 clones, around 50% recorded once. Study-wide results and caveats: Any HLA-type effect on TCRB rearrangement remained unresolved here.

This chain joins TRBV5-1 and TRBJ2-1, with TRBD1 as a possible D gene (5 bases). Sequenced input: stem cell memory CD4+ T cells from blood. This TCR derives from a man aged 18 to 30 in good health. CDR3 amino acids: CASSRRQTRSNEQFF. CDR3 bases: TGCGCCAGCAGCCGCAGACAGACCCGCTCAAATGAGCAGTTCTTC.